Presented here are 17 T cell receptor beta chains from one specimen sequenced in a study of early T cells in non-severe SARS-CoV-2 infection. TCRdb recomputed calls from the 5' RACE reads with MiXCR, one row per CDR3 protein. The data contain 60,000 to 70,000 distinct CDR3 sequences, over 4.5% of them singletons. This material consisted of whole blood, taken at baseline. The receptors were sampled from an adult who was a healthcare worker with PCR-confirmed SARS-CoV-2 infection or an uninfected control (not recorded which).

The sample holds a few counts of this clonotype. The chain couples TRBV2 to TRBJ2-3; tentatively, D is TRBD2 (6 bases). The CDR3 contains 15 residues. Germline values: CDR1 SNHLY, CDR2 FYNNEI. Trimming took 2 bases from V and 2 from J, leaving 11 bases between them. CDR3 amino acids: CASSERGVLTDTQYF. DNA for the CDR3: TGTGCCAGCAGTGAACGCGGGGTGCTCACAGATACGCAGTATTTT. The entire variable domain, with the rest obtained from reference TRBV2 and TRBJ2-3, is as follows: EPEVTQTPSHQVTQMGQEVILRCVPISNHLYFYWYRQILGQKVEFLVSFYNNEISEKSEIFDDQFSVERPDGSNFTLKIRSTKLEDSAMYFCASSERGVLTDTQYFGPGTRLTVL.

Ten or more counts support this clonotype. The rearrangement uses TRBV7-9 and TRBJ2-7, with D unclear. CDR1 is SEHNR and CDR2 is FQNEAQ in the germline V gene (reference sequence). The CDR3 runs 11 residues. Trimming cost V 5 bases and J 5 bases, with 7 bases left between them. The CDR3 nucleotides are TGTGCCAGCAGCCGTTATCACGAGCAGTACTTC. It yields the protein CASSRYHEQYF.

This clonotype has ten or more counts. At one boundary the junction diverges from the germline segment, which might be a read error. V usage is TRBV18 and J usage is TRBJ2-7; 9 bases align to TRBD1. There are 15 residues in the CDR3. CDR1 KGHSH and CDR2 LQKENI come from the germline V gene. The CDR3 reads CASSPRDRVSYEQYF. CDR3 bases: TGTGCCAGCTCCCCACGGGACAGGGTGTCCTACGAGCAGTACTTC.

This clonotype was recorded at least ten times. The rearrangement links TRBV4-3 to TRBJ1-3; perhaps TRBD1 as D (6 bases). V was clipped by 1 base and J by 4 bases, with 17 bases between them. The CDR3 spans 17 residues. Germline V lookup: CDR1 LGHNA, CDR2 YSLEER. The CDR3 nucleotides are TGCGCCAGCAGCCAAGCGCCCTTCAAGGGGACAGGAAACACCATATATTTT. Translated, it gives CASSQAPFKGTGNTIYF.

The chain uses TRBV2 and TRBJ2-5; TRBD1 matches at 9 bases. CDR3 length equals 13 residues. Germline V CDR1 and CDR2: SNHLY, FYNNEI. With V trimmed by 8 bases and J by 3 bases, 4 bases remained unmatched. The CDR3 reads CASCRDREETQYF. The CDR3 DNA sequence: TGTGCCAGCTGCCGGGACAGGGAAGAGACCCAGTACTTC.

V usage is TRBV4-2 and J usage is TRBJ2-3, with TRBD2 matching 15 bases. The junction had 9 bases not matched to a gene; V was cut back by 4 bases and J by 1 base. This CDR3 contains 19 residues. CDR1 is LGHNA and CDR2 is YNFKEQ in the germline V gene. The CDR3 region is CASSLGLAGGPTRTDTQYF. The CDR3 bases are TGTGCCAGCAGCCTTGGACTAGCGGGAGGGCCGACTCGCACAGATACGCAGTATTTT.

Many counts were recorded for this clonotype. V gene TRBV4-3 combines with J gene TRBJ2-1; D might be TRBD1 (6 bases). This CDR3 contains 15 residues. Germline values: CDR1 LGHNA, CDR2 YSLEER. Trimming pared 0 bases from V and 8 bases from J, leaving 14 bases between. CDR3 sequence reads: CASSQDGTRMDEQFF. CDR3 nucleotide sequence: TGCGCCAGCAGCCAAGACGGGACACGAATGGATGAGCAGTTCTTC.

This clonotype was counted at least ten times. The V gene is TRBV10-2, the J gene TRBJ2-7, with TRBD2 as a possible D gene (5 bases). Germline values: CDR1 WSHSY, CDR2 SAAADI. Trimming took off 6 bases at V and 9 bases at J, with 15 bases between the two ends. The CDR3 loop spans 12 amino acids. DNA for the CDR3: TGCGCCAGCAGCGCCTTCCGTGGAGGGCAGTACTTC. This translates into CASSAFRGGQYF.

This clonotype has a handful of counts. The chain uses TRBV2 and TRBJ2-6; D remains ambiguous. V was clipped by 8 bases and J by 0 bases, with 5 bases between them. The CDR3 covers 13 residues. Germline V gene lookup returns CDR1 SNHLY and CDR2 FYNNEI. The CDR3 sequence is CASGSSGANVLTF. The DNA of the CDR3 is TGTGCCAGCGGCAGCTCTGGGGCCAACGTCCTGACTTTC.

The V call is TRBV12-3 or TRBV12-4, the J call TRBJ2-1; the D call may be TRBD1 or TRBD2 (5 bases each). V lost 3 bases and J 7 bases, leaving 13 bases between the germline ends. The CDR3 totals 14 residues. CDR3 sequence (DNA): TGTGCCAGCAGTTTCTTCGGGACCGAAAATGAGCAGTTCTTC. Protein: CASSFFGTENEQFF.

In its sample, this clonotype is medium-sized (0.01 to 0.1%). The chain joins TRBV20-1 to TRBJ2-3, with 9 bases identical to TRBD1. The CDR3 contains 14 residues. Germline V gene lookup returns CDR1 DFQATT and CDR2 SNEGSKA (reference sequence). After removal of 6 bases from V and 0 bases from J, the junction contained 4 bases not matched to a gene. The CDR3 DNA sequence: TGCAGTGCCAACAGGGGGCCCAGCACAGATACGCAGTATTTT. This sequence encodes CSANRGPSTDTQYF.

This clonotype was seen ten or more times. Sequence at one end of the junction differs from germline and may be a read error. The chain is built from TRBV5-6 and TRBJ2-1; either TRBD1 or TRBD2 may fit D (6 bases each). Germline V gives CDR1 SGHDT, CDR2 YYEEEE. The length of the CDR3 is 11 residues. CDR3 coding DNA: TGTGCCAGCAGCCGACAGGTGGGGGGAGTCTTC. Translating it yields CASSRQVGGVF.

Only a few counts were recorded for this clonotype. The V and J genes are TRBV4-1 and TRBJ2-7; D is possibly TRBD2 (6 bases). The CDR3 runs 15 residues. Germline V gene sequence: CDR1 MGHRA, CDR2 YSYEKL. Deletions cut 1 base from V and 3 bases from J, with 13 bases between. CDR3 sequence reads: CASSQVGGSGYEQYF. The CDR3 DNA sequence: TGCGCCAGCAGCCAAGTCGGTGGTAGCGGCTACGAGCAGTACTTC.

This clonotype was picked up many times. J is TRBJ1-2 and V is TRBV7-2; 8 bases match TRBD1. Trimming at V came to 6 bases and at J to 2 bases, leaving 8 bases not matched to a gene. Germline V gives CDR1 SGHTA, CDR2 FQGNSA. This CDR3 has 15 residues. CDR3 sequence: CASRYSTGGNYGYTF. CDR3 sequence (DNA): TGTGCCAGCAGATATAGTACAGGGGGAAACTATGGCTACACCTTC.

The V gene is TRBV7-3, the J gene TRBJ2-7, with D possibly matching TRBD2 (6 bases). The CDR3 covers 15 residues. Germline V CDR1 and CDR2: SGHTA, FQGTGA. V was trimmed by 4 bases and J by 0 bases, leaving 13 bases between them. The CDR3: CASSSQPGSSYEQYF. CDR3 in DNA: TGTGCCAGCAGCTCACAACCCGGGAGCTCCTACGAGCAGTACTTC. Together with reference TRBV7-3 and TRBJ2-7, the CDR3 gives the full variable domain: GAGVSQTPSNKVTEKGKYVELRCDPISGHTALYWYRQSLGQGPEFLIYFQGTGAADDSGLPNDRFFAVRPEGSVSTLKIQRTERGDSAVYLCASSSQPGSSYEQYFGPGTRLTVT.

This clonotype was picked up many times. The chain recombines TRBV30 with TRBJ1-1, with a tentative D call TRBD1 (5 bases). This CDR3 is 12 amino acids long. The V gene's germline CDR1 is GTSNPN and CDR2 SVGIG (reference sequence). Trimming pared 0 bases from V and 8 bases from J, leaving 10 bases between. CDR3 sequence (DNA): TGTGCCTGGAGTGTACGGGGGAGAGAAGCTTTCTTT. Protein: CAWSVRGREAFF.

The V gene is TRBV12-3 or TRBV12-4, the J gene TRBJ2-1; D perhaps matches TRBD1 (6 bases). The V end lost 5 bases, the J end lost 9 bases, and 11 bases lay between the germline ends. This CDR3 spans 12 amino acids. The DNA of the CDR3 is TGTGCCAGCAGTACAGGGTCTGGTGAGCAGTTCTTC. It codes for CASSTGSGEQFF.